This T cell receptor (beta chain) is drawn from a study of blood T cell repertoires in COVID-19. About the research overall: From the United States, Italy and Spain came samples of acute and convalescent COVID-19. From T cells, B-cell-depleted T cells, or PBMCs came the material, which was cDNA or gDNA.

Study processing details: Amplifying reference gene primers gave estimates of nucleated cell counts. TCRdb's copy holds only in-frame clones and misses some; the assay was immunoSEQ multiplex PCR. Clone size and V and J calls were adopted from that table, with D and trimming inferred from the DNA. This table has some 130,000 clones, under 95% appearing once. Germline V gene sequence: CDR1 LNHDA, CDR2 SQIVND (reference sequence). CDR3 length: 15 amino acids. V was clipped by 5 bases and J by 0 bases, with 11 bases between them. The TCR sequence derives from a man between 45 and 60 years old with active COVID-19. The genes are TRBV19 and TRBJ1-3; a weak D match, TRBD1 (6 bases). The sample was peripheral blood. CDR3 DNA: TGTGCCAGTAGTGGACAGCACGCCTCTGGAAACACCATATATTTT. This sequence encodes CASSGQHASGNTIYF.